Listed below are T cell receptor beta chains from one sample, sequenced in a study of beta chain features in type 1 diabetes. Using immunoSEQ multiplex PCR, the repertoire was profiled, and TCRdb retains in-frame clones only, with some absent. The table has 130,000 to 150,000 clones, more than 9% seen once. Sequencing was carried out using naive CD4+ T cells from blood. These receptors were taken from a man between 18 and 35 years old in good health. Each CDR3 is given with its conserved first and last residue. D genes are given only for firm matches. Rows give clone size only sometimes, using once, few, many, or a class for an expanded clone.

clone size	D gene	J gene	V gene	CDR3 protein	CDR3 DNA
-	-	TRBJ2-7	TRBV9	CASSVTGSYEQYF	TGTGCCAGCAGCGTAACAGGCTCCTACGAGCAGTACTTC
-	TRBD1	TRBJ1-2	TRBV28	CASSFPTGGYYGYTF	TGTGCCAGCAGTTTCCCGACAGGGGGATACTATGGCTACACCTTC
-	TRBD1	TRBJ2-5	TRBV14	CASSQDRGRETQYF	TGTGCCAGCAGCCAAGACAGGGGGCGAGAGACCCAGTACTTC
-	-	TRBJ1-3	TRBV7-6	CASSSQVGRTAGNTIYF	TGTGCCAGCAGCTCCCAAGTGGGAAGGACTGCTGGAAACACCATATATTTT
-	TRBD2	TRBJ2-1	TRBV7-9	CASSYRLAGVSYNEQFF	TGTGCCAGCAGTTATAGACTAGCGGGGGTATCATACAATGAGCAGTTCTTC
-	TRBD2	TRBJ2-1	TRBV6-6	CASSTPASGVHNEQFF	TGTGCCAGCAGCACCCCGGCTAGCGGGGTTCACAATGAGCAGTTCTTC
few	-	TRBJ2-7	TRBV21-1	CARPPGQKTYEQYF	TGTGCCAGACCTCCGGGACAGAAAACCTACGAGCAGTACTTC
-	TRBD1	TRBJ2-5	TRBV5-5	CASSTPRTGNQETQYF	TGTGCCAGCAGCACACCCAGGACAGGGAACCAAGAGACCCAGTACTTC
few	-	TRBJ2-7	TRBV5-4	CASSSAGTPKGEQYF	TGTGCCAGCAGCTCAGCCGGGACTCCGAAGGGGGAGCAGTACTTC
-	-	TRBJ1-4	TRBV10-1	CASIVEKLFF	TGCGCCAGCATCGTAGAAAAACTGTTTTTT
-	-	TRBJ1-3	TRBV7-3	CASSLLAGSSGNTIYF	TGTGCCAGCAGCTTATTGGCTGGCAGCTCTGGAAACACCATATATTTT
-	TRBD1	TRBJ2-2	TRBV5-5	CASRSPRDSRTGELFF	TGTGCCAGCAGATCACCCCGGGACAGTCGGACCGGGGAGCTGTTTTTT
-	-	TRBJ1-2	TRBV11-2	CASSRRLMEGYTF	TGTGCCAGCAGCCGCCGGCTCATGGAGGGCTACACCTTC
-	-	TRBJ2-7	TRBV5-1	CASSLLGSVSSYEQYF	TGCGCCAGCAGCTTGCTCGGTTCCGTTAGCTCCTACGAGCAGTACTTC
few	TRBD2	TRBJ2-1	TRBV6-5	CASSFSSGGANEQFF	TGTGCCAGCAGTTTCTCTAGCGGGGGGGCCAATGAGCAGTTCTTC
few	TRBD2	TRBJ2-1	TRBV18	CASSPPASGVLRYNEQFF	TGTGCCAGCTCACCACCAGCAAGCGGGGTCCTTCGATACAATGAGCAGTTCTTC
few	TRBD1	TRBJ2-7	TRBV19	CASSIAGTGYDEQYF	TGTGCCAGTAGTATAGCAGGGACAGGGTACGACGAGCAGTACTTC
few	-	TRBJ1-3	TRBV30	CAWRATGIGNTIYF	TGTGCCTGGAGAGCTACAGGGATTGGAAACACCATATATTTT
few	-	TRBJ2-5	TRBV7-2	CASSHSETQYF	TGTGCCAGCAGCCACAGTGAGACCCAGTACTTC
-	-	TRBJ2-7	TRBV7-8	CASSGGHYYEQYF	TGTGCCAGCAGCGGGGGCCACTACTACGAGCAGTACTTC
-	TRBD2	TRBJ2-3	TRBV7-9	CASSITSGASTDTQYF	TGTGCCAGCAGCATAACTAGCGGGGCGAGCACAGATACGCAGTATTTT
-	TRBD1	TRBJ2-2	TRBV5-4	CASSSDRGGFNTGELFF	TGTGCCAGCAGCTCGGACAGGGGGGGGTTTAACACCGGGGAGCTGTTTTTT
-	TRBD2	TRBJ2-1	TRBV11-1	CASSLWRGGRYEQFF	TGTGCCAGCAGCTTATGGCGGGGGGGCCGGTATGAGCAGTTCTTC
-	TRBD1	TRBJ1-2	TRBV19	CASSTDRMYGYTF	TGTGCCAGTAGTACGGACAGGATGTATGGCTACACCTTC
few	-	TRBJ2-3	TRBV10-2	CASSDLAPDTQYF	TGCGCCAGCAGTGATCTAGCCCCAGATACGCAGTATTTT
few	TRBD2	TRBJ2-2	TRBV28	CASTTSGGAGELFF	TGTGCCAGCACCACTAGCGGGGGGGCAGGGGAGCTGTTTTTT
few	-	TRBJ1-1	TRBV6-5	CASSYSDGRAEAFF	TGTGCCAGCAGTTACTCGGACGGGAGGGCTGAAGCTTTCTTT
-	-	TRBJ1-3	TRBV7-9	CASSPLSGSGGNTIYF	TGTGCCAGCAGCCCCCTATCGGGTTCCGGAGGAAACACCATATATTTT
-	-	TRBJ1-4	TRBV4-3	CASSQGFSEKLFF	TGCGCCAGCAGCCAAGGGTTTAGTGAAAAACTGTTTTTT
-	TRBD2	TRBJ2-7	TRBV7-9	CASRKASGYEQYF	TGTGCCAGCAGGAAGGCTAGCGGATACGAGCAGTACTTC
-	-	TRBJ2-2	TRBV30	CAWSVRLTGELFF	TGTGCCTGGAGTGTACGACTCACCGGGGAGCTGTTTTTT
few	TRBD2	TRBJ2-5	TRBV7-9	CASSFGGGETQYF	TGTGCCAGCAGCTTCGGCGGGGGGGAGACCCAGTACTTC
few	TRBD2	TRBJ2-3	TRBV4-1	CASSQVGGGTSTDTQYF	TGCGCCAGCAGCCAAGTAGGCGGGGGGACGTCCACAGATACGCAGTATTTT